Listed below are T cell receptor beta chains from one sample, sequenced in a study of blood T cell repertoires in COVID-19. Using immunoSEQ multiplex PCR, the repertoire was profiled, and TCRdb retains in-frame clones only, with some absent. The data contain 35,000 to 45,000 clones, nearly 90% of them seen just once; the ten biggest clones take up 2.4%. Sequencing was carried out using peripheral blood. The receptors originated from a human donor in a cohort sampled during active COVID-19. Both conserved end residues are part of each CDR3. Fields, in order: D gene, clone size, J gene, V gene, CDR3 DNA, CDR3 protein. D genes are given only for firm matches. Only some rows state a clone size, as once, few, many or a class for expanded clones.

D gene: TRBD1; clone size: NA; J gene: TRBJ1-2; V gene: TRBV11-2; CDR3 DNA: TGTGCCAGCAGCTTAGATGGGCAGGGGGCGTTTCGTGGCTACACCTTC; CDR3 protein: CASSLDGQGAFRGYTF
D gene: NA; clone size: NA; J gene: TRBJ2-6; V gene: TRBV3-1/TRBV3-2; CDR3 DNA: TGTGCCAGCAGCCCCACTACGAGCGTGACCTGGGGGGCCAACGTCCTGACTTTC; CDR3 protein: CASSPTTSVTWGANVLTF
D gene: NA; clone size: NA; J gene: TRBJ1-2; V gene: TRBV9; CDR3 DNA: TGTGCCAGCAGCGTAGGGGGGGACGGGGTTTATGGCTACACCTTC; CDR3 protein: CASSVGGDGVYGYTF
D gene: NA; clone size: NA; J gene: TRBJ2-2; V gene: TRBV11-1; CDR3 DNA: TGTGCCAGCAGCTTGGTACTGGACACCGGGGAGCTGTTTTTT; CDR3 protein: CASSLVLDTGELFF
D gene: TRBD1; clone size: NA; J gene: TRBJ1-3; V gene: TRBV4-2; CDR3 DNA: TGTGCCAGCAGCCCCGACAGGGCAAGTGGAAACACCATATATTTT; CDR3 protein: CASSPDRASGNTIYF
D gene: TRBD1; clone size: NA; J gene: TRBJ1-2; V gene: TRBV30; CDR3 DNA: TGTGCCTGGAGTGTACAAGCGGCAGGGGGTGGCTACACCTTC; CDR3 protein: CAWSVQAAGGGYTF
D gene: NA; clone size: NA; J gene: TRBJ2-7; V gene: TRBV30; CDR3 DNA: TGTGCCTCCCTCAGTGACACCTACGAGCAGTACTTC; CDR3 protein: CASLSDTYEQYF
D gene: NA; clone size: NA; J gene: TRBJ2-2; V gene: TRBV24-1; CDR3 DNA: TGTGCCACCAGTGCCAGCACCGGGGAGCTGTTTTTT; CDR3 protein: CATSASTGELFF
D gene: TRBD1; clone size: NA; J gene: TRBJ1-2; V gene: TRBV10-2; CDR3 DNA: TGCGCCAGCACTCCGGACAGGCTTTATAACTATGGCTACACCTTC; CDR3 protein: CASTPDRLYNYGYTF
D gene: NA; clone size: NA; J gene: TRBJ2-5; V gene: TRBV5-1; CDR3 DNA: TGCGCCAGCAGCTCGACACCTCGCGGGGGCCGGGGGGAGACCCAGTACTTC; CDR3 protein: CASSSTPRGGRGETQYF
D gene: NA; clone size: NA; J gene: TRBJ2-2; V gene: TRBV6-1; CDR3 DNA: TGTGCCAGCAGTGAAGGCGGGTCAGGGAGGCCCGGGGAGCTGTTTTTT; CDR3 protein: CASSEGGSGRPGELFF
D gene: NA; clone size: NA; J gene: TRBJ1-1; V gene: TRBV6-6; CDR3 DNA: TGTGCCAGCAGCGGAGGGAGCGGGGGGGCTTTCTTT; CDR3 protein: CASSGGSGGAFF
D gene: NA; clone size: NA; J gene: TRBJ1-1; V gene: TRBV2; CDR3 DNA: TGTGCCAGCAGCGAACGGGGGGACACTGAAGCTTTCTTT; CDR3 protein: CASSERGDTEAFF
D gene: TRBD2; clone size: NA; J gene: TRBJ2-3; V gene: TRBV10-3; CDR3 DNA: TGTGCCATCAGTGACGGTAGGAGAGGACTAGCGGGGGCAATCAGCACAGATACGCAGTATTTT; CDR3 protein: CAISDGRRGLAGAISTDTQYF
D gene: NA; clone size: once; J gene: TRBJ2-1; V gene: TRBV19; CDR3 DNA: TGTGCCAGTAGCTACTACAATGAGCAGTTCTTC; CDR3 protein: CASSYYNEQFF
D gene: NA; clone size: NA; J gene: TRBJ2-1; V gene: TRBV7-9; CDR3 DNA: TGTGCCAGCAGCTTACCCCGGACACCAGTATTCTTC; CDR3 protein: CASSLPRTPVFF
D gene: NA; clone size: NA; J gene: TRBJ2-3; V gene: TRBV6-5; CDR3 DNA: TGTGCCAGCAGTTACGGAGGCGGGCATAGCACAGATACGCAGTATTTT; CDR3 protein: CASSYGGGHSTDTQYF
D gene: TRBD1; clone size: NA; J gene: TRBJ2-5; V gene: TRBV5-1; CDR3 DNA: TGCGCCAGCAGCTTGACAGGGGCCTACCAAGAGACCCAGTACTTC; CDR3 protein: CASSLTGAYQETQYF
D gene: TRBD2; clone size: NA; J gene: TRBJ2-5; V gene: TRBV5-8; CDR3 DNA: TGTGCCAGCCGCCCGGGGGGTCAGACCCAGTACTTC; CDR3 protein: CASRPGGQTQYF
D gene: TRBD2; clone size: NA; J gene: TRBJ2-1; V gene: TRBV6-6; CDR3 DNA: TGTGCCAGCAGACCGCGGGGGGGCGTGGTCAATGAGCAGTTCTTC; CDR3 protein: CASRPRGGVVNEQFF
D gene: TRBD2; clone size: NA; J gene: TRBJ2-1; V gene: TRBV3-1/TRBV3-2; CDR3 DNA: TGTGCCAGCAGCCAAGACCTAGCGGGGGGGTCGGATGAGCAGTTCTTC; CDR3 protein: CASSQDLAGGSDEQFF
D gene: NA; clone size: NA; J gene: TRBJ1-2; V gene: TRBV2; CDR3 DNA: TGTGCCAGCAGTGAAAAACAGGCCTACTATGGCTACACCTTC; CDR3 protein: CASSEKQAYYGYTF
D gene: TRBD1; clone size: NA; J gene: TRBJ2-7; V gene: TRBV11-3; CDR3 DNA: TGTGCCAGCAGCTTAGATCCAGGGGGAGAGCAGTACTTC; CDR3 protein: CASSLDPGGEQYF
D gene: NA; clone size: NA; J gene: TRBJ2-1; V gene: TRBV6-5; CDR3 DNA: TGTGCCAGCACCCCTACAGGGCCCTCCTACAATGAGCAGTTCTTC; CDR3 protein: CASTPTGPSYNEQFF
D gene: TRBD1; clone size: NA; J gene: TRBJ1-2; V gene: TRBV6-4; CDR3 DNA: TGTGCCAGCAGTTCCGGACAGGGGGATGGCGGCTACACCTTC; CDR3 protein: CASSSGQGDGGYTF
D gene: NA; clone size: NA; J gene: TRBJ1-5; V gene: TRBV5-6; CDR3 DNA: TGTGCCAGCACGTCGGGGTTTCAGCCCCAGCATTTT; CDR3 protein: CASTSGFQPQHF
D gene: NA; clone size: NA; J gene: TRBJ2-1; V gene: TRBV7-2; CDR3 DNA: TGTGCCAGCAGCAACCCGGGGGGCTTTGGGGATGAGCAGTTCTTC; CDR3 protein: CASSNPGGFGDEQFF
D gene: NA; clone size: NA; J gene: TRBJ1-1; V gene: TRBV30; CDR3 DNA: TGTGCCTGGAGTGTAAGGGGGAAGGCTTTCTTT; CDR3 protein: CAWSVRGKAFF
D gene: TRBD1; clone size: NA; J gene: TRBJ2-5; V gene: TRBV7-2; CDR3 DNA: TGTGCCAGCAGCTTAAGGAGCAGGGGGCAAGAGACCCAGTACTTC; CDR3 protein: CASSLRSRGQETQYF
D gene: NA; clone size: NA; J gene: TRBJ2-3; V gene: TRBV5-4; CDR3 DNA: TGTGCCAGCAGCGGGTGGGCGGGGGCCCGCACAGATACGCAGTATTTT; CDR3 protein: CASSGWAGARTDTQYF
D gene: TRBD2; clone size: NA; J gene: TRBJ2-3; V gene: TRBV19; CDR3 DNA: TGTGCCAGTAGTAGGGCCCAAACTAGCGGGGGTTCTTATACGCAGTATTTT; CDR3 protein: CASSRAQTSGGSYTQYF
D gene: TRBD1; clone size: NA; J gene: TRBJ2-4; V gene: TRBV24-1; CDR3 DNA: TGTGCCACCGCCGACAGGGGGAGGAACATTCAGTACTTC; CDR3 protein: CATADRGRNIQYF
D gene: NA; clone size: NA; J gene: TRBJ1-5; V gene: TRBV12-3/TRBV12-4; CDR3 DNA: TGTGCCAGCATTGCAGTCGGGAGCCAGCCCCAGCATTTT; CDR3 protein: CASIAVGSQPQHF
D gene: TRBD1; clone size: NA; J gene: TRBJ1-1; V gene: TRBV3-1/TRBV3-2; CDR3 DNA: TGTGCCAGCAGCCAAGCAGGGGGGAACACTGAAGCTTTCTTT; CDR3 protein: CASSQAGGNTEAFF
D gene: NA; clone size: NA; J gene: TRBJ1-2; V gene: TRBV5-1; CDR3 DNA: TGCGCCAGCAGCTTGAATACTGCGGGGGCACGGGGCTACACCTTC; CDR3 protein: CASSLNTAGARGYTF
D gene: TRBD2; clone size: NA; J gene: TRBJ2-3; V gene: TRBV5-4; CDR3 DNA: TGTGCCAGCAGCTCGGGACTAGCGGGCACAGATACGCAGTATTTT; CDR3 protein: CASSSGLAGTDTQYF